This TCR beta chain was obtained from a study of technical replicates of blood from a handful of donors. From germline, CDR1 is SGHNT and CDR2 YYREEE (reference sequence). Unmatched junction bases numbered 13, after V lost 7 bases and J lost 9 bases. The CDR3 spans 14 residues. Only in-frame clones appear in the TCRdb table, and some are missing; sequencing was by immunoSEQ multiplex PCR. In the table there are about 80,000 clones, around 94% of which are singletons. The sequencing input was T cells isolated from PBMCs. The receptor comes from a human donor in good health. The chain is built from TRBV5-4 and TRBJ2-1; 7 bases map to TRBD2. CDR3 sequence: CASSRPTAGSEQFF. Written as DNA, the CDR3 is TGTGCCAGCTCTCGCCCTACAGCGGGAAGTGAGCAGTTCTTC. Drawing the rest from reference TRBV5-4 and TRBJ2-1, the complete variable domain is ETGVTQSPTHLIKTRGQQVTLRCSSQSGHNTVSWYQQALGQGPQFIFQYYREEENGRGNFPPRFSGLQFPNYSSELNVNALELDDSALYLCASSRPTAGSEQFFGPGTRLTVL.